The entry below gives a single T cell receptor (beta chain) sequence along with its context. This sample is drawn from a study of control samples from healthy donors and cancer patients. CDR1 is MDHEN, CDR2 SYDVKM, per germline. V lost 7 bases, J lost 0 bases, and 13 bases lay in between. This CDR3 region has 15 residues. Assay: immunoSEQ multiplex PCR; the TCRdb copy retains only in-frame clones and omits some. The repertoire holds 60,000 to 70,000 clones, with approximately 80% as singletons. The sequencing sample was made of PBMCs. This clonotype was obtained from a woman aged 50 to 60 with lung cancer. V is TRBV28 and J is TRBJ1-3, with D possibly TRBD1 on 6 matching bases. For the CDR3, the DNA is TGTGCCAGCAACGGGGGCAGGGACTCTGGAAACACCATATATTTT. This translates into CASNGGRDSGNTIYF.